This T cell receptor (beta chain) came from a study of T cells in Graves' hyperthyroidism and ophthalmopathy. In this sample, this clonotype turned up many times. Diagnoses rested on clinical symptoms, serum thyroxine and TRAb, thyroid ultrasound and orbital computed tomography. V trimming: 5 bases; J trimming: 0 bases; junction bases outside the gene matches: 15. The germline V gene has CDR1 SQVTM and CDR2 ANQGSEA. The CDR3 spans 17 residues. Using RNA transcripts as the source, TCR beta CDR3 regions were amplified. A first-round RT-PCR of the TCR CDR3 used the HTBI primer set. TCRdb redid the calling of the multiplex PCR reads with MiXCR, one entry per CDR3 protein. The profile shows approximately 600,000 distinct CDR3 sequences, about 16% of them singletons.

The V call is TRBV29-1, the J call TRBJ1-1; 7 bases are a match to TRBD1. This TCR derives from a woman younger than 45 with Graves' hyperthyroidism. Input material: blood. The CDR3 coding sequence is TGCAGCGTTTCAACACCGGGACAGATCAAGGTGAACACTGAAGCTTTCTTT. Translated: CSVSTPGQIKVNTEAFF.